This T cell receptor beta chain was captured by sequencing in a study of cytomegalovirus exposure and HLA in healthy donors. PCR used 60 Vbeta primers and 13 Jbeta primers. Repertoires were generated with immunoSEQ multiplex PCR, while TCRdb's copy carries only in-frame clones and drops some. The table includes about 35,000 clones, 80% detected once. The V and J ends lost 2 bases and 4 bases, in that order; junction bases with no gene match: 1. The CDR3 runs 14 residues. Germline CDR1 SGHNT, CDR2 YYREEE (reference sequence). This clonotype originated in a male donor in good health and CMV-seronegative. Sample: PBMCs. The chain joins TRBV5-4 to TRBJ2-3, with 10 bases aligning to TRBD2. CDR3 residues: CASSFGTSADTQYF. The CDR3 nucleotides read TGTGCCAGCAGCTTTGGGACTAGCGCAGATACGCAGTATTTT.